This T cell receptor (beta chain) was observed in a study of blood T cells in healthy people across ages. Healthy individuals of Caucasian origin from Russia, aged about 6 to 95, served as donors. The CDR3 length is 15 residues. CDR1 is LGHNA, CDR2 YSLEER, per germline. Through a sample-barcoded 5' primer and a J-beta primer mix, a second PCR was run for roughly 6 to 12 cycles. From the 5' RACE reads, TCRdb called clonotypes with MiXCR, one entry per CDR3 protein. Here the sample spans about 720,000 distinct CDR3 sequences, 25% being singletons. This clonotype was detected only a few times. The junction differs from germline at one of its ends, possibly a read error. In addition, the sample was reused for a study of T cells of mothers and their children.

Sequencing was done on a sample of blood. The clonotype originates from a boy aged 5 to 17 in good health. This chain links TRBV4-3 with TRBJ1-1, with 9 bases fitting TRBD1. CDR3 sequence: CASSPGTGKGTEAFF. As DNA, the CDR3 is TGCGCCAGCAGCCCGGGGACAGGGAAGGGCACTGAGGCTTTCTTT.